This T cell receptor (beta chain) was documented in a study of PD-1 blockade in mismatch repair-deficient tumors. Study-level findings and limits: After pembrolizumab, tumor-resident clones rose rapidly, then generally contracted before radiologic responses.

As to this clone: What it binds is unknown.

V lost 4 bases to trimming and J lost 6 bases, with 9 bases between them. Germline CDR1 reads SGHVS; CDR2 reads FNYEAQ. The CDR3 runs to 13 residues. The table came from immunoSEQ multiplex PCR; TCRdb's copy has only in-frame clones and leaves some out. The sample has some 120,000 clones, roughly 80% seen once. This clonotype was sampled from an adult with mismatch repair-deficient cancer. The specimen comprised peripheral blood, sampled about 13 months after starting pembrolizumab. The chain uses TRBV7-6 and TRBJ2-2, with D uncertain. This CDR3 reads CASSSTSPGELFF. The CDR3 DNA reads as TGTGCCAGCAGCTCAACCAGCCCCGGGGAGCTGTTTTTT.